This entry lists 5 T cell receptor beta chains sequenced from one sample in a study of blood T cell repertoires in COVID-19. Measured with immunoSEQ multiplex PCR; TCRdb has only the in-frame clones, and not every one. This sample has 250,000 to 300,000 clones, with around 90% found just once. The sequencing input was peripheral blood. Receptor source: a woman aged 60-70 years with COVID-19, enrolled during active disease.

This rearrangement joins TRBV6-2 or TRBV6-3 to TRBJ1-5, with D possibly being TRBD1 (5 bases). V was trimmed by 2 bases and J by 6 bases, leaving 8 bases between them. Germline V CDR1 and CDR2: MNHEY, SVGEGT. This CDR3 has 13 residues. This chain's CDR3 is CASSYLGGQPQHF. CDR3 in DNA: TGTGCCAGCAGTTACCTGGGGGGTCAGCCCCAGCATTTT.

The rearrangement links TRBV12-3 or TRBV12-4 to TRBJ1-5; possibly TRBD1 for D (6 bases). V was trimmed by 5 bases and J by 2 bases, leaving 7 bases between them. The CDR3 consists of 13 residues. This chain's CDR3 is CASSPGGNQPQHF. The CDR3 DNA sequence: TGTGCCAGCAGTCCAGGGGGCAATCAGCCCCAGCATTTT.

The genes are TRBV6-2 or TRBV6-3 and TRBJ1-1; D uncertain. Germline V lookup: CDR1 MNHEY, CDR2 SVGEGT. Trimming shortened V by 3 bases and J by 8 bases, and 13 bases separated the two germline ends. This CDR3 contains 13 residues. Here the CDR3 DNA reads TGTGCCAGCAGTTATTCTCCGCCCGGGGAAGCTTTCTTT. This sequence encodes CASSYSPPGEAFF.

The J gene is TRBJ2-1, the V gene TRBV12-3 or TRBV12-4; D unclear. Trimming removed 6 bases at V and 5 bases at J, with 5 bases between. The CDR3 length is 11 residues. For the CDR3, the DNA is TGTGCCAGCAGACTAAACAATGAGCAGTTCTTC. This codes for CASRLNNEQFF.

V is TRBV7-2 and J is TRBJ2-3; 7 nucleotides align to TRBD2. The CDR3 has 14 residues. Trimming removed 1 base from V and 6 bases from J; junction bases left unmatched: 4. Germline V CDR1 and CDR2: SGHTA, FQGNSA. The CDR3 DNA is TGTGCCAGCAGCTTAGTGGGGGGGGTCGATACGCAGTATTTT. This gives the protein CASSLVGGVDTQYF. The full variable domain, rest sourced from reference TRBV7-2 and TRBJ2-3, is GAGVSQSPSNKVTEKGKDVELRCDPISGHTALYWYRQSLGQGLEFLIYFQGNSAPDKSGLPSDRFSAERTGGSVSTLTIQRTQQEDSAVYLCASSLVGGVDTQYFGPGTRLTVL.